The entry below gives a single TCR beta chain sequence along with its context. Its antigen is not known. This record belongs to a study of radiation and T cells in renal cell carcinoma. Broader study findings: Dominant CDR3 motifs were more common in irradiated tumors than controls.

Treatment described: 15 Gy SBRT to primary tumor, nephrectomy 4 weeks later. Nephrectomy followed 15 Gy stereotactic body radiation by 4 weeks. This table comes from immunoSEQ multiplex PCR, and its TCRdb copy is limited to in-frame clones, with some not included. Of about 9,200 clones in the sample, approximately 54% were seen once. The length of the CDR3 is 15 residues. Germline V gene sequence: CDR1 SGHAT, CDR2 FQNNGV. Trimming cost V 4 bases and J 6 bases; bases outside gene matches: 3. The sequences come from tumor tissue, collected from a patient whose treatment included radiotherapy and nephrectomy. The TCR comes from a man aged 55 to 70 with renal cell carcinoma. This chain joins TRBV11-2 and TRBJ2-1, with TRBD2 identical over 13 bases. In DNA form, the CDR3 reads TGTGCCAGCAGCTCACTAGCGGGAGGGAGCAATGAGCAGTTCTTC. It codes for CASSSLAGGSNEQFF.